The 2 T cell receptor beta chains below all came from one sample that was sequenced in a study of cytomegalovirus exposure and HLA in healthy donors. Primers included in the PCR were 60 Vbeta and 13 Jbeta primers. Produced via immunoSEQ multiplex PCR; TCRdb's table is partial and in-frame only. This sample yields more than 95,000 clones, of which about four fifths are seen a single time; roughly 3.9% belongs to the top ten. Sequenced: PBMCs. The receptors were gathered from a woman in her 30s in good health and CMV-seronegative.

The chain combines TRBV7-2 with TRBJ2-5, with TRBD2 matching 8 bases. Trimming removed 1 base from V and 1 base from J; junction bases left unmatched: 5. Germline V gene lookup returns CDR1 SGHTA and CDR2 FQGNSA. CDR3 length equals 16 residues. The CDR3 DNA reads as TGTGCCAGCAGCTTAGGACTAGCGTCCCGCCAAGAGACCCAGTACTTC. This codes for CASSLGLASRQETQYF.

As regards this clone: The same CDR3 can be traced to other DNA sequences in this sample. V and J are TRBV6-5 and TRBJ1-5, with D hard to call. The germline V and J ends were trimmed by 6 bases and 0 bases, with 6 bases remaining between them. CDR1 and CDR2 from the germline V gene are MNHEY and SVGAGI. This CDR3 region has 13 residues. The CDR3 region is CASSPGSNQPQHF. The CDR3 DNA is TGTGCCAGCAGCCCCGGTAGCAATCAGCCCCAGCATTTT.